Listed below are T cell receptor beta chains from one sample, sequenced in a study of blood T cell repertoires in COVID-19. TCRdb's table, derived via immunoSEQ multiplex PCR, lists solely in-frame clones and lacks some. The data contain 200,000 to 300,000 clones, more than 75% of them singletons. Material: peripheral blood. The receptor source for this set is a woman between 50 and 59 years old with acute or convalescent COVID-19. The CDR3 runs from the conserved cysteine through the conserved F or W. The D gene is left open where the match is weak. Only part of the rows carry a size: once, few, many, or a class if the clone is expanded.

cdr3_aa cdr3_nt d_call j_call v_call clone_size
CASSLLGQGDYEQYF TGTGCCAGCAGTTTATTAGGGCAGGGCGACTACGAGCAGTACTTC . TRBJ2-7 TRBV27 .
CAIRSGTGDQPQHF TGTGCCATCAGGTCCGGGACGGGGGATCAGCCCCAGCATTTT . TRBJ1-5 TRBV10-3 .
CASSYSWTGYNSPLHF TGTGCCAGCAGTTACTCTTGGACAGGCTATAATTCACCCCTCCACTTT TRBD1 TRBJ1-6 TRBV6-5 .
CASSLSLSLASYEQYF TGTGCCAGCAGCTTATCCCTTTCACTCGCCTCCTACGAGCAGTACTTC . TRBJ2-7 TRBV7-9 few
CASSFQGWPYEQYF TGTGCCAGCAGTTTCCAGGGCTGGCCCTACGAGCAGTACTTC . TRBJ2-7 TRBV27 once
CASSVAVQGAYEQYF TGTGCCAGCAGCGTAGCTGTCCAGGGGGCTTACGAGCAGTACTTC TRBD1 TRBJ2-7 TRBV9 .
CASSLAQGLGDTQYF TGTGCCAGCAGCTTGGCCCAGGGACTTGGAGATACGCAGTATTTT . TRBJ2-3 TRBV5-4 .
CASSRTWAVGGVNSPLHF TGTGCCAGCAGCCGCACTTGGGCCGTAGGGGGCGTGAATTCACCCCTCCACTTT TRBD1 TRBJ1-6 TRBV13 .
CAGGTDTEAFF TGTGCCGGGGGCACGGACACTGAAGCTTTCTTT . TRBJ1-1 TRBV19 .
CASSQDTSAYNEQFF TGCGCCAGCAGCCAAGACACTAGCGCGTACAATGAGCAGTTCTTC TRBD2 TRBJ2-1 TRBV4-1 .
CASSYLQGYQPQHF TGTGCCAGCAGTTACCTACAGGGGTATCAGCCCCAGCATTTT TRBD1 TRBJ1-5 TRBV28 .
CASSLESGEGYEQYF TGTGCCAGCAGCTTAGAATCGGGAGAGGGCTACGAGCAGTACTTC . TRBJ2-7 TRBV11-3 once
CASSQDNGNLYEQYF TGTGCCAGCAGCCAAGACAACGGGAACCTCTACGAGCAGTACTTC . TRBJ2-7 TRBV4-2 .
CASSQDAGQTYQPQHF TGTGCCAGCAGCCAAGACGCGGGACAGACCTACCAGCCCCAGCATTTT TRBD1 TRBJ1-5 TRBV4-2 .
CASSLEPGSPYEQYF TGTGCCAGCAGCTTAGAACCCGGGAGCCCCTACGAGCAGTACTTC . TRBJ2-7 TRBV11-2 .